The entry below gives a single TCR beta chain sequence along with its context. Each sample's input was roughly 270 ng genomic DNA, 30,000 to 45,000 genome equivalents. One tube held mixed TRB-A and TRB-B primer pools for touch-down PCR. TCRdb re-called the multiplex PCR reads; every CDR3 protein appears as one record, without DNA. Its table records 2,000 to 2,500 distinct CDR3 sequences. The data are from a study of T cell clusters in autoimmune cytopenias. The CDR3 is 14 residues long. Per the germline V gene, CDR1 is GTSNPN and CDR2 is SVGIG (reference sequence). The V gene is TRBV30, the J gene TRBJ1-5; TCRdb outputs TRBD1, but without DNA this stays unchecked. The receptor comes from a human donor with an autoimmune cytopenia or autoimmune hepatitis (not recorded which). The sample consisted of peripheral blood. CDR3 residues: CAWTEGDSNQPQHF.